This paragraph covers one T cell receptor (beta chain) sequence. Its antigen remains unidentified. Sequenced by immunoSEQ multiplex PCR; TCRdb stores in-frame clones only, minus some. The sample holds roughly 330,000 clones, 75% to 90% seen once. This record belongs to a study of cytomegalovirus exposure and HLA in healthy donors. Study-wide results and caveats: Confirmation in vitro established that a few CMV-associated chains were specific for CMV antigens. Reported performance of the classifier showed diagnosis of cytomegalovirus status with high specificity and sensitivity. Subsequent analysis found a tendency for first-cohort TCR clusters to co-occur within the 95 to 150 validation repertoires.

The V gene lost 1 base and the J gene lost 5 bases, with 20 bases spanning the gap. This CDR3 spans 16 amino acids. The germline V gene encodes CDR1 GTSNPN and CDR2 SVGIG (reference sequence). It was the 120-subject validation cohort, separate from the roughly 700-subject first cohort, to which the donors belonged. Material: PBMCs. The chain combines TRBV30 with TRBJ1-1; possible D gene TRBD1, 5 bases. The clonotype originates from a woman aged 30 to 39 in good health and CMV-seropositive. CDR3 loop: CAWSGLGRGVWTEAFF. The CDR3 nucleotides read TGTGCCTGGAGTGGCTTAGGAAGGGGTGTATGGACTGAAGCTTTCTTT.